This T cell receptor (beta chain) was retrieved from a study of blood T cell repertoires in COVID-19. Study context: From T cells, B-cell-depleted T cells, or PBMCs came the material, which was cDNA or gDNA.

The trim removed 6 bases at V and 2 bases at J, leaving 6 bases unmatched. This CDR3 comprises 13 residues. The germline gives CDR1 SQVTM, CDR2 ANQGSEA. As originally analysed: For nucleated cells, counts were estimated from reference gene primer amplification. The protocol was immunoSEQ multiplex PCR, while the TCRdb copy is restricted to in-frame clones and leaves out a portion. D and trimming come from the DNA, and the V and J calls and clone size come from that table. Of under 300,000 clones listed, approximately 87% are singletons. This receptor was taken from a man aged 55 to 70 with acute or convalescent COVID-19. Sequences were obtained from peripheral blood. The chain carries TRBV29-1 and TRBJ2-7, with 8 bases that match TRBD1. CDR3 residues: CSVPGTGAYEQYF. The CDR3 DNA sequence: TGCAGCGTCCCCGGGACAGGTGCCTACGAGCAGTACTTC.